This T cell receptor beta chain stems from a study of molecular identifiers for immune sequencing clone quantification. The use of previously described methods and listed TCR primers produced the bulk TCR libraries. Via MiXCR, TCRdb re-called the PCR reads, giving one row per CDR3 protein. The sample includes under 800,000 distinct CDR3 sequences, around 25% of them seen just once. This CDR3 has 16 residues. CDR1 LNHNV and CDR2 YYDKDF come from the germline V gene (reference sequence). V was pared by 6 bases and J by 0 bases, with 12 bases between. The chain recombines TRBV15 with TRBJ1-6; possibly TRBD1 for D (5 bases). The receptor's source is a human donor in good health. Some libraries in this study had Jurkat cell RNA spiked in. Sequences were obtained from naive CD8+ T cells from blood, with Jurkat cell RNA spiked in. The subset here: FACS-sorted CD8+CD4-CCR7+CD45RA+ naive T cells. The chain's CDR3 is CATSSGRSSYNSPLHF. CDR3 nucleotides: TGTGCCACCAGTTCGGGACGGAGCTCCTATAATTCACCCCTCCACTTT.